The 2 T cell receptor beta chains listed next were all sequenced from one sample in a study of blood T cell repertoires in COVID-19. Profiled with immunoSEQ multiplex PCR; TCRdb holds only in-frame clones, not every one. Found here are 70,000 to 100,000 clones, about 90% of them singletons; the top ten hold 4.3%. The sequenced sample was peripheral blood. All receptors come from a woman older than 75 with active or convalescent COVID-19.

In its sample, this clone was seen once. The chain is built from TRBV28 and TRBJ1-2; 9 bases agree with TRBD1. The ends lost 3 bases at V and 4 bases at J; junction bases unmatched: 3. Germline V gene lookup returns CDR1 MDHEN and CDR2 SYDVKM. The CDR3 covers 14 residues. The DNA of the CDR3 is TGTGCCAGCAGTTTCACAGGGGGCCCCTATGGCTACACCTTC. Its translation is CASSFTGGPYGYTF.

The sample holds one count of this clone. The CDR3 protein is CATSEGGRYGYTF. The CDR3 DNA follows: TGTGCCACCAGCGAGGGGGGGAGGTATGGCTACACCTTC. V usage is TRBV24-1 and J usage is TRBJ1-2, with D possibly TRBD1 on 6 matching bases. The V end lost 7 bases, the J end lost 5 bases, and 13 bases lay between the germline ends. The CDR3 covers 13 residues. The germline V gene encodes CDR1 KGHDR and CDR2 SFDVKD.